The 30 T cell receptor beta chains given below trace back to one sample, sequenced in a study of lymphopenia after photon versus proton radiotherapy (dated 2019 in TCRdb). Receptor amplification or capture employed the immunoSEQ multiplex PCR assay. TCRdb provides this immuneACCESS table in a form limited to in-frame rearrangements. Some clones are lacking; in checked studies, under half of them reflect an unresolved V gene, and why the rest are absent is not known. The sample contains over 30,000 clones, nearly 85% of them found a single time. Together, the top ten hold 14% of the sample. Sequenced material: peripheral blood, taken from a patient treated with proton-based radiotherapy. Source of these receptors: a woman aged 70 to 79 with pancreatic cancer.

This rearrangement joins TRBV7-2 to TRBJ1-1; D call uncertain. The CDR3 has 12 residues. CDR1 is SGHTA and CDR2 is FQGNSA in the germline V gene. The germline V and J ends were trimmed by 4 bases and 4 bases, with 7 bases remaining between them. CDR3 residues: CASSSLGTEAFF. The DNA for the CDR3 is TGTGCCAGCAGCTCCCTGGGCACTGAAGCTTTCTTT.

This clone was seen a handful of times. The gene calls are TRBV7-3 and TRBJ2-3; no firm D call. V was clipped by 5 bases and J by 2 bases, with 8 bases between them. This CDR3 region has 13 residues. Germline values: CDR1 SGHTA, CDR2 FQGTGA. The CDR3 loop is CASSPGPTDTQYF. The CDR3 DNA is TGTGCCAGCAGCCCCGGACCCACAGATACGCAGTATTTT.

As DNA, the CDR3 is TGCGCCAGCAGCTTGAGGACTAGCGAGGAGGATGAGCAGTTCTTC. This sequence encodes CASSLRTSEEDEQFF. The chain joins TRBV5-1 to TRBJ2-1; 9 bases map to TRBD2. V gave up 1 base and J gave up 8 bases; unmatched junction bases: 7. Germline assignment: CDR1 SGHRS and CDR2 YFSETQ. The CDR3 has 15 amino acids.

V is TRBV4-1 and J is TRBJ2-7, with D tentatively TRBD1 or TRBD2 (5 bases each). This CDR3 region has 18 residues. V dropped 0 bases and J dropped 3 bases, with 21 bases sitting between them. Germline CDR1 and CDR2: MGHRA and YSYEKL. The CDR3 DNA follows: TGCGCCAGCAGCCAAGAAAGGGACGATCTCTCCGGCAGCTACGAGCAGTACTTC. It yields the protein CASSQERDDLSGSYEQYF.

V gene TRBV6-1 combines with J gene TRBJ1-1, with D tentatively TRBD1 (5 bases). V gave up 4 bases and J gave up 12 bases, with 12 bases separating them. This CDR3 region has 11 residues. Germline V gene sequence: CDR1 MNHNS, CDR2 SASEGT. The CDR3 DNA reads TGTGCCAGCAGTGGAACGGACATAACTTTCTTT. Translated, it gives CASSGTDITFF.

The V and J genes are TRBV30 and TRBJ1-5; a weak D match, TRBD1 (5 bases). Per the germline V gene, CDR1 is GTSNPN and CDR2 is SVGIG (reference sequence). The CDR3 has 15 residues. V was shortened by 5 bases and J by 1 base, with 15 bases between the two germline ends. DNA for the CDR3: TGTGCCTGGGGAAAGGGACCGACCAGCAATCAGCCCCAGCATTTT. Its protein product is CAWGKGPTSNQPQHF.

This rearrangement joins TRBV7-9 to TRBJ1-1; D gene ambiguous. Looked up from germline, CDR1 is SEHNR and CDR2 is FQNEAQ (reference sequence). The V end was cut by 6 bases, the J end by 0 bases, with 5 bases between. The CDR3 consists of 12 residues. The CDR3 region is CASSPVNTEAFF. Written as DNA, the CDR3 is TGTGCCAGCAGTCCTGTGAACACTGAAGCTTTCTTT.

V gene TRBV7-9 combines with J gene TRBJ1-2, with 9 positions matching TRBD1. V lost 5 bases to trimming and J lost 3 bases; unmatched junction nucleotides: 7. There are 15 residues in the CDR3. The germline gives CDR1 SEHNR, CDR2 FQNEAQ (reference sequence). The CDR3 reads CASSIGQGQDYGYTF. Written as DNA, the CDR3 is TGTGCCAGCAGCATAGGACAGGGGCAGGACTATGGCTACACCTTC.

This sequence joins TRBV5-8 and TRBJ1-5; 7 nucleotides align to TRBD1. Germline V gene lookup returns CDR1 SGHTS and CDR2 YDEGEE. The trim removed 5 bases at V and 3 bases at J, leaving 11 bases unmatched. CDR3 length equals 16 residues. This chain's CDR3 is CASSPTGTAYNQPQHF. CDR3 in DNA: TGTGCCAGCAGTCCGACCGGGACAGCTTACAATCAGCCCCAGCATTTT.

Note on this clone: Other DNA variants within this sample encode the same CDR3. J is TRBJ2-6 and V is TRBV10-3; tentatively, D is TRBD1 or TRBD2 (6 bases each). This CDR3 comprises 16 residues. Germline V gives CDR1 ENHRY, CDR2 SYGVKD. Trimming shortened V by 8 bases and J by 4 bases, and 18 bases separated the two germline ends. The CDR3 coding sequence is TGTGCCATCGGAACAACGGGGGCATCCGGGGCCAACGTCCTGACTTTC. Translated, it gives CAIGTTGASGANVLTF.

The chain links TRBV5-1 to TRBJ2-7; 8 bases line up with TRBD2. Germline CDR1 is SGHRS and CDR2 is YFSETQ. The CDR3 covers 19 residues. V shed 4 bases, J shed 3 bases, and the junction held 21 bases outside the gene matches. CDR3 sequence (DNA): TGCGCCAGCAGCCCCCTCTCACGGGAGGGCCGGGCTACAGTCTACGAGCAGTACTTC. The encoded protein is CASSPLSREGRATVYEQYF.

Here the CDR3 reads CASSTQQGAQQTQYF. DNA of the CDR3: TGTGCCAGCAGTACTCAACAGGGGGCTCAACAGACCCAGTACTTC. The rearrangement uses TRBV28 and TRBJ2-5; 9 positions match TRBD1. Trimming at V came to 5 bases and at J to 6 bases, leaving 10 bases not matched to a gene. Germline assignment: CDR1 MDHEN and CDR2 SYDVKM. The CDR3 sequence is 15 residues long.

The chain joins TRBV21-1 to TRBJ2-7; TRBD2, the D gene given by the table, was not confirmed from the DNA. TRBV21-1 counts as a pseudogene. The CDR3 is made up of 15 amino acids. The CDR3 sequence is CASSREGTESYEQYF. The DNA of the CDR3 is TGTGCCAGCAGCAGAGAAGGGACTGAGTCCTACGAGCAGTACTTC.

This chain joins TRBV5-5 and TRBJ1-5; D remains unclear. The CDR3 has 13 residues. The germline V gene has CDR1 SGHKS and CDR2 YYEKEE (reference sequence). The V and J ends lost 2 bases and 1 base respectively, with 4 bases between them. CDR3 coding DNA: TGTGCCAGCAGCTTTTACAGCAATCAGCCCCAGCATTTT. This sequence encodes CASSFYSNQPQHF. Drawing the rest from reference TRBV5-5 and TRBJ1-5, the complete variable domain is DAGVTQSPTHLIKTRGQQVTLRCSPISGHKSVSWYQQVLGQGPQFIFQYYEKEERGRGNFPDRFSARQFPNYSSELNVNALLLGDSALYLCASSFYSNQPQHFGDGTRLSIL.

The CDR3 DNA reads TGTGCCAGCGGACAGGTTGTGGGAACTAGCACAGATACGCAGTATTTT. As protein: CASGQVVGTSTDTQYF. V and J are TRBV19 and TRBJ2-3; 7 bases align to TRBD1. CDR3 length: 16 residues. The J segment lost 0 bases and the V segment lost 9 bases, leaving 12 bases of the junction unmatched. Germline-derived CDR1 and CDR2 are LNHDA and SQIVND (reference sequence).

The chain employs TRBV28 and TRBJ2-2, with D tentatively TRBD2 (5 bases). This CDR3 spans 14 amino acids. Trimming pared 1 base from V and 8 bases from J, leaving 11 bases between. Germline-derived CDR1 and CDR2 are MDHEN and SYDVKM. The CDR3 nucleotides are TGTGCCAGCAGTTTATCGAGGGTTCGGGGGGAGCTGTTTTTT. This sequence encodes CASSLSRVRGELFF.

The genes are TRBV18 and TRBJ1-4, with D uncertain. Trimming removed 4 bases from V and 0 bases from J, with 9 bases in between. CDR3 length equals 15 residues. Germline V gene sequence: CDR1 KGHSH, CDR2 LQKENI. CDR3 sequence: CASSRPTATNEKLFF. DNA of the CDR3: TGTGCCAGCTCACGACCGACGGCAACTAATGAAAAACTGTTTTTT.

This chain connects TRBV6-5 to TRBJ2-5, with D unclear. Trimming stripped 0 bases from V and 5 bases from J, with 13 bases between. The CDR3 extends over 15 amino acids. Germline CDR1 reads MNHEY; CDR2 reads SVGAGI. CDR3 protein: CASSYSFPGRETQYF. CDR3 nucleotides: TGTGCCAGCAGTTACTCTTTCCCGGGTAGGGAGACCCAGTACTTC.

CDR3 sequence (DNA): TGTGCCAGCAGCAAAGCGGAGGGGCCCACGGTCACCTATGGCTACACCTTC. It yields the protein CASSKAEGPTVTYGYTF. The chain joins TRBV21-1 to TRBJ1-2. TRBV21-1 is a pseudogene. The CDR3 is made up of 17 amino acids.

The chain recombines TRBV7-2 with TRBJ2-1, with D perhaps TRBD2 (5 bases). CDR1 and CDR2 (germline): SGHTA, FQGNSA. Trimming removed 3 bases from V and 4 bases from J, with 16 bases in between. The CDR3 covers 16 residues. In DNA form, the CDR3 reads TGTGCCAGCAGCTTCGATACTAGTAGCTTTTACAATGAGCAGTTCTTC. Protein: CASSFDTSSFYNEQFF.

J is TRBJ2-7 and V is TRBV7-4; TRBD1 is a possible D gene (6 bases). Germline V CDR1 and CDR2: SGHVT, SQSDAQ. CDR3 size: 12 residues. V was pared by 3 bases and J by 6 bases, with 9 bases between. DNA for the CDR3: TGTGCCAGCAGCTTGGGGGCGCCCGAGCAGTACTTC. The encoded protein is CASSLGAPEQYF. The whole variable domain, filled in from reference TRBV7-4 and TRBJ2-7, reads GAGVSQSPRYKVAKRGRDVALRCDSISGHVTLYWYRQTLGQGSEVLTYSQSDAQRDKSGRPSGRFSAERPERSVSTLKIQRTEQGDSAVYLCASSLGAPEQYFGPGTRLTVT.

This chain joins TRBV19 and TRBJ1-3; tentative D call: TRBD1 (5 bases). With 6 bases removed from V and 0 bases from J, the gap between germline ends came to 12 bases. CDR3 size: 15 residues. Germline loops: CDR1 LNHDA, CDR2 SQIVND (reference sequence). CDR3 residues: CASRPGPISGNTIYF. The CDR3 DNA reads TGTGCCAGTAGGCCAGGGCCGATCTCTGGAAACACCATATATTTT.

The genes are TRBV13 and TRBJ2-1, with 10 bases aligning to TRBD2. The CDR3 has 16 residues. Germline values: CDR1 PRHDT, CDR2 FYEKMQ (reference sequence). Losses at the gene ends were 6 bases for V and 5 bases for J; bases not matched to a gene: 10. The CDR3, as DNA: TGTGCCAGCAGTCTCCCGACTAGCGGGCCGGACAATGAGCAGTTCTTC. Its protein is CASSLPTSGPDNEQFF. Looking up the rest from reference TRBV13 and TRBJ2-1 gives the full variable domain: AAGVIQSPRHLIKEKRETATLKCYPIPRHDTVYWYQQGPGQDPQFLISFYEKMQSDKGSIPDRFSAQQFSDYHSELNMSSLELGDSALYFCASSLPTSGPDNEQFFGPGTRLTVL.

The chain links TRBV4-2 to TRBJ2-5, with TRBD2 identical over 13 bases. This CDR3 has 13 amino acids. V lost 3 bases, J lost 13 bases, and 5 bases stayed unmatched. Looked up from germline, CDR1 is LGHNA and CDR2 is YNFKEQ. The CDR3 DNA reads TGTGCCAGCAGCCAGGGACTAGCGGGACTAGGGTACTTC. Its protein product is CASSQGLAGLGYF.

This rearrangement joins TRBV28 to TRBJ1-5; 9 bases match TRBD1. J was trimmed by 4 bases and V by 6 bases; bases with no gene match: 7. CDR1 and CDR2 (germline): MDHEN, SYDVKM. The CDR3 contains 15 residues. The CDR3 DNA is TGTGCCAGCAGCCCCGACAGGGGGGGAAATCAGCCCCAGCATTTT. Protein sequence: CASSPDRGGNQPQHF.

V and J are TRBV7-2 and TRBJ2-6; TRBD1 agrees at 8 bases. The ends lost 1 base at V and 2 bases at J; junction bases unmatched: 1. The CDR3 extends over 16 amino acids. CDR1 and CDR2 (germline): SGHTA, FQGNSA. The CDR3 bases are TGTGCCAGCAGCTTAGGGACAGGGACTGGGGCCAACGTCCTGACTTTC. Translation: CASSLGTGTGANVLTF.

The genes are TRBV18 and TRBJ1-1; tentatively, D is TRBD1 (6 bases). Trimming shortened V by 9 bases and J by 2 bases, and 22 bases separated the two germline ends. Looked up from germline, CDR1 is KGHSH and CDR2 is LQKENI. This CDR3 has 16 residues. CDR3 DNA sequence: TGTGCCAGTTCCACCTTACAGGGATCCCTAAACACTGAAGCTTTCTTT. Translating it yields CASSTLQGSLNTEAFF.

V gene TRBV5-4 combines with J gene TRBJ1-2, with TRBD1 matching 9 bases. The CDR3 is 16 residues long. CDR1 is SGHNT, CDR2 YYREEE, per germline (reference sequence). V lost 2 bases, J lost 2 bases, and 7 bases stayed unmatched. CDR3 protein: CASSLQGAIVNYGYTF. The CDR3 DNA is TGTGCCAGCAGCTTACAGGGGGCGATTGTAAACTATGGCTACACCTTC.

V is TRBV7-9 and J is TRBJ2-2; 7 nucleotides align to TRBD2. The CDR3 extends over 16 amino acids. With V trimmed by 5 bases and J by 4 bases, 10 bases remained unmatched. Germline loops: CDR1 SEHNR, CDR2 FQNEAQ (reference sequence). The CDR3 here is CASSPAGRETTGELFF. CDR3 DNA: TGTGCCAGCAGCCCAGCGGGGCGGGAGACCACCGGGGAGCTGTTTTTT.

In its sample, this clone was seen a few times. The chain links TRBV19 to TRBJ1-5; no clear D gene. The V gene lost 3 bases and the J gene lost 3 bases, with 6 bases spanning the gap. The CDR3 is made up of 13 amino acids. Germline-derived CDR1 and CDR2 are LNHDA and SQIVND (reference sequence). The CDR3 protein is CASSMVTNQPQHF. The CDR3 DNA is TGTGCCAGTAGTATGGTTACCAATCAGCCCCAGCATTTT.